The source of this TCR beta chain is a study of beta chain features in type 1 diabetes. Notes on the study in general: Among all four CD4+ subsets, Type 1 diabetes patients had TCRB CDR3s that were moderately but significantly shorter. No resolution was reached here on whether HLA type influences TCRB rearrangement.

This clone came up a few times. Its antigen is not identified. The trim removed 0 bases at V and 6 bases at J, leaving 12 bases unmatched. The CDR3 runs to 16 residues. Germline V gene lookup returns CDR1 SGDLS and CDR2 YYNGEE. What was sequenced were expressed TCRB transcripts, since all of the isolated RNA had been reverse transcribed. The average read count of naive, central memory and regulatory T cell samples was approximately 3.5 million. The table came from immunoSEQ multiplex PCR; TCRdb's copy has only in-frame clones and leaves some out. This sample yields 400,000 or so clones, of which roughly 12% are seen a single time; around 0.01% belongs to the top ten.

The chain recombines TRBV9 with TRBJ2-7; the match to TRBD1 covers 7 bases. This TCR was recovered from a woman between 18 and 30 years old with type 1 diabetes. Source material: naive CD4+ T cells from blood. CDR3 nucleotides: TGTGCCAGCAGCGTAGGGATCGACAGGGCGCGCGGCGAGCAGTACTTC. It specifies CASSVGIDRARGEQYF.